The T cell receptor beta chain described here comes from a study of cytomegalovirus exposure and HLA in healthy donors. Findings and limits, study-wide: A later examination showed that TCR association rates differed by HLA locus, with DRB1 most and HLA-C fewest.

V shed 0 bases and J shed 1 base, with 6 bases lying between them. The CDR3 covers 14 residues. Germline V gene sequence: CDR1 GTSNPN, CDR2 SVGIG (reference sequence). Note on this clone: As yet, its antigen is unknown.

Researchers ran the PCR with 60 Vbeta and 13 Jbeta primers. This table comes from immunoSEQ multiplex PCR, and its TCRdb copy is limited to in-frame clones, with some not included. The sample holds roughly 80,000 clones, around three quarters seen once. Sequencing was done on a sample of PBMCs. This sequence joins TRBV30 and TRBJ2-2, with a weak D call TRBD2 (5 bases). The receptor was derived from a male donor in good health and CMV-seronegative. The CDR3 loop reads CAWSVLVNTGELFF. CDR3 in DNA: TGTGCCTGGAGTGTACTAGTGAACACCGGGGAGCTGTTTTTT.